Each of the 8 T cell receptor beta chains below was sequenced from the same sample in a study of blood T cell repertoires in COVID-19. Method: immunoSEQ multiplex PCR; TCRdb's copy keeps in-frame clones and lacks some. Of approximately 110,000 clones listed, about 86% were seen once; the top ten hold 30% to 45%. The sequenced sample was peripheral blood. The receptor set was obtained from an older man with acute or convalescent COVID-19.

The rearrangement joins TRBV7-2 to TRBJ2-5; TRBD1 agrees at 7 bases. V was pared by 0 bases and J by 1 base, with 2 bases of the junction left unmatched. This CDR3 spans 15 amino acids. The germline gives CDR1 SGHTA, CDR2 FQGNSA. CDR3 amino acids: CASSLARTGQETQYF. CDR3 nucleotides: TGTGCCAGCAGCTTAGCCCGGACAGGCCAAGAGACCCAGTACTTC.

The CDR3 DNA sequence: TGTGCCAGCAGCTTAGGGATAATAGCGGGTGGTCCTCAAGAGACCCAGTACTTC. Translating it yields CASSLGIIAGGPQETQYF. The V call is TRBV11-2, the J call TRBJ2-5; 7 positions match TRBD2. Germline values: CDR1 SGHAT, CDR2 FQNNGV. The length of the CDR3 is 18 residues. V lost 1 base, J lost 2 bases, and 13 bases stayed unmatched.

The V call is TRBV18, the J call TRBJ1-6, with a possible D match to TRBD1 (5 bases). Trimming removed 2 bases from V and 5 bases from J, with 7 bases in between. The CDR3 has 14 amino acids. CDR1 is KGHSH and CDR2 is LQKENI in the germline V gene. The CDR3 DNA is TGTGCCAGCTCACCAGGAGGGGATAATTCACCCCTCCACTTT. Amino acids: CASSPGGDNSPLHF.

This clone came up once. The rearrangement uses TRBV18 and TRBJ1-2, with D possibly matching TRBD1 (6 bases). Germline V gives CDR1 KGHSH, CDR2 LQKENI. With 1 base removed from V and 5 bases from J, the gap between germline ends came to 8 bases. This CDR3 region has 13 residues. CDR3 nucleotides: TGTGCCAGCTCACCACGACAGGCTTATGGCTACACCTTC. Translation gives CASSPRQAYGYTF.

This sequence joins TRBV5-4 and TRBJ2-5; 7 bases line up with TRBD1. Germline V gene data show CDR1 as SGHNT and CDR2 as YYREEE (reference sequence). The ends lost 4 bases at V and 3 bases at J; junction bases unmatched: 6. The CDR3 extends over 14 amino acids. DNA for the CDR3: TGTGCCAGCAGCGAGACCGGGACAGAAGAGACCCAGTACTTC. Translation gives CASSETGTEETQYF.

This clone was picked up one time. This chain links TRBV5-1 with TRBJ2-1; D is perhaps TRBD2 (5 bases). Looked up from germline, CDR1 is SGHRS and CDR2 is YFSETQ. This CDR3 has 15 residues. Trimming shortened V by 0 bases and J by 0 bases, and 7 bases separated the two germline ends. CDR3 nucleotides: TGCGCCAGCAGCTTGGGTCGGGACTCCTACAATGAGCAGTTCTTC. As protein: CASSLGRDSYNEQFF.

This chain uses TRBV7-9 with TRBJ1-1, with D tentatively TRBD1 (5 bases). CDR3 size: 13 residues. The V gene's germline CDR1 is SEHNR and CDR2 FQNEAQ (reference sequence). V was shortened by 2 bases and J by 3 bases, with 7 bases between the two germline ends. CDR3 sequence: CASSLPGYTEAFF. The CDR3 DNA sequence: TGTGCCAGCAGCTTACCAGGGTACACTGAAGCTTTCTTT.

This sequence joins TRBV5-1 and TRBJ1-2, with 9 nucleotides matching TRBD1. The CDR3 spans 14 residues. V gave up 6 bases and J gave up 2 bases; unmatched junction bases: 5. Germline V lookup: CDR1 SGHRS, CDR2 YFSETQ. The CDR3 DNA follows: TGCGCCAGCACTCTCGGACAGGGGAACTATGGCTACACCTTC. Translation: CASTLGQGNYGYTF.